The present T cell receptor (beta chain) was sequenced within a study of T cell changes during pregnancy in multiple sclerosis (dated by TCRdb to between 2017 and 2020). Regarding the research as a whole: The study examined how the T cell repertoire changed over the course of pregnancy in women with multiple sclerosis.

Regarding this clone: The antigen it binds to is not known. Base quality data are lacking; no much larger clone is found one base away.

The library was produced with the immunoSEQ multiplex PCR assay. TCRdb obtained this table from immuneACCESS and retained in-frame rearrangements with V and J assigned. These tables miss some clones; where compared with another copy, unresolved V genes account for less than half of the shortfall, and the remainder is unexplained. In all, the sample holds approximately 58,000 clones, and about 90% of those were seen once. The ten largest account for around 2.8% of the sample. V and J are truncated by 8 bases and 3 bases respectively, leaving an intervening sequence of 17 bases. Taken from the germline V gene, the CDR1 and CDR2 loops are MDHEN and SYDVKM. The CDR3 sequence holds 15 residues, the cysteine and phenylalanine included. Only the CDR3 DNA is retained, 45 bases long and in frame from the first base.

The V and J segments used are TRBV28 and TRBJ2-1, with a weak D call of TRBD1 (6 bases match). The specimen comprised peripheral blood, sampled in the second trimester of pregnancy. This receptor was identified in a female donor in good health, enrolled as a control in a pregnancy study. In nucleotides, the sequence is TGTGCCAGCGGGATATCGGACAGTGTCTACAATGAGCAGTTCTTC. Translated, it gives CASGISDSVYNEQFF.